The 24 T cell receptor beta chains below all came from one sample that was sequenced in a study of blood T cell repertoires in COVID-19. Some clones are missing from TCRdb's copy, which holds only in-frame ones; the method was immunoSEQ multiplex PCR. The sample contains 55,000 to 75,000 clones, 80% to 90% of which appear only once. Sequencing used peripheral blood. The receptors come from a man in his fifties or sixties with active COVID-19.

CDR3 sequence: CASSEGGSGANVLTF. In nucleotides, the CDR3 is TGCGCCAGCAGTGAGGGGGGGTCTGGGGCCAACGTCCTGACTTTC. The V gene is TRBV10-1, the J gene TRBJ2-6; a weak D match, TRBD2 (6 bases). The germline V gene encodes CDR1 WNHNN and CDR2 SYGVQD (reference sequence). V was cut by 2 bases and J by 1 base, with 6 bases left in between. This CDR3 spans 15 amino acids.

This clone was seen more than once but under ten times. In the same sample, other DNA sequences code for this CDR3. The genes are TRBV12-5 and TRBJ1-4; TRBD1 is a possible D gene (6 bases). The CDR3 has 18 amino acids. V shed 0 bases and J shed 8 bases, with 22 bases lying between them. Looked up from germline, CDR1 is LGHNT and CDR2 is FRNRAP. The CDR3 loop is CASGLVIGGARRVEKLFF. The CDR3 DNA sequence: TGTGCTAGTGGTTTGGTAATAGGGGGGGCGCGCAGGGTCGAAAAACTGTTTTTT.

This clone was detected only a few times. The chain is built from TRBV25-1 and TRBJ2-7; 11 nucleotides agree with TRBD2. CDR3 length: 14 amino acids. The J segment lost 7 bases and the V segment lost 6 bases, leaving 8 bases of the junction unmatched. Germline CDR1 MGHDK, CDR2 SYGVNS. CDR3 amino acids: CASRATSGVGEQYF. DNA of the CDR3: TGTGCCAGCAGGGCGACTAGCGGGGTAGGGGAGCAGTACTTC.

The J gene is TRBJ2-5, the V gene TRBV6-2 or TRBV6-3; D ambiguous. The ends were cut back, 2 bases at V and 0 bases at J, with 10 bases in the middle. The germline V gene has CDR1 MNHEY and CDR2 SVGEGT. This CDR3 region has 15 residues. The DNA of the CDR3 is TGTGCCAGCAGTTACGGAGCCTTGTACCAAGAGACCCAGTACTTC. Protein product: CASSYGALYQETQYF.

CDR3 in amino acids: CASSHRDRVGQETQYF. The CDR3, as DNA: TGTGCCAGCAGCCACCGGGACAGGGTAGGCCAAGAGACCCAGTACTTC. The V call is TRBV28, the J call TRBJ2-5, with 9 bases that match TRBD1. This CDR3 comprises 16 residues. CDR1 MDHEN and CDR2 SYDVKM come from the germline V gene. V was clipped by 6 bases and J by 1 base; unmatched bases: 9.

The V call is TRBV11-2, the J call TRBJ2-5, with a possible D match to TRBD2 (5 bases). V was shortened by 5 bases and J by 2 bases, with 15 bases between the two germline ends. Germline V gene data show CDR1 as SGHAT and CDR2 as FQNNGV. CDR3 length: 15 amino acids. DNA for the CDR3: TGTGCCAGCAGCGTAGTGGGTAGCGAACAAGAGACCCAGTACTTC. Its protein product is CASSVVGSEQETQYF.

V gene TRBV20-1 combines with J gene TRBJ2-3, with TRBD2 as a possible D gene (5 bases). V lost 3 bases and J 2 bases, leaving 12 bases between the germline ends. CDR3 length: 14 residues. Per germline, CDR1 DFQATT and CDR2 SNEGSKA (reference sequence). This CDR3 reads CSASERRSTDTQYF. The DNA for the CDR3 is TGCAGTGCTAGTGAGCGGAGGTCCACAGATACGCAGTATTTT.

The V gene is TRBV28, the J gene TRBJ2-7; 7 bases are shared with TRBD2. Germline CDR1 reads MDHEN; CDR2 reads SYDVKM. Trimming at V came to 5 bases and at J to 0 bases, leaving 7 bases not matched to a gene. The CDR3 spans 15 residues. Here the CDR3 reads CASSPTSVPSYEQYF. In nucleotides, the CDR3 is TGTGCCAGCAGTCCAACTAGCGTTCCCTCCTACGAGCAGTACTTC.

The chain combines TRBV2 with TRBJ1-6; TRBD1 matches at 7 bases. Per germline, CDR1 SNHLY and CDR2 FYNNEI. CDR3 length equals 13 residues. After removal of 5 bases from V and 7 bases from J, the junction contained 2 bases not matched to a gene. The CDR3 DNA reads as TGTGCCAGCAGTCAGACAGGGAATTCACCCCTCCACTTT. Encoded protein: CASSQTGNSPLHF.

The chain uses TRBV7-6 and TRBJ2-5; 9 nucleotides match TRBD2. The V gene end was trimmed by 1 base and the J gene end by 5 bases; junction bases not matched to a gene: 5. CDR1 and CDR2 from the germline V gene are SGHVS and FNYEAQ. There are 15 residues in the CDR3. The CDR3 nucleotides read TGTGCCAGCAGCTTAGGGGGAGGACTAGCGGAGACCCAGTACTTC. Residues: CASSLGGGLAETQYF.

The V and J genes are TRBV7-3 and TRBJ2-2, with 8 bases identical to TRBD1. Germline V gene data show CDR1 as SGHTA and CDR2 as FQGTGA. Trimming took 6 bases from V and 0 from J; bases not matched to a gene: 3. The CDR3 sequence is 15 residues long. The CDR3 region is CASRSGQANTGELFF. The CDR3, as DNA: TGTGCCAGCAGGTCGGGACAGGCGAACACCGGGGAGCTGTTTTTT.

The V gene is TRBV29-1, the J gene TRBJ1-1; D may be TRBD1 (6 bases). The CDR3 length is 14 residues. Looked up from germline, CDR1 is SQVTM and CDR2 is ANQGSEA. V was clipped by 5 bases and J by 3 bases, with 16 bases between them. CDR3 in DNA: TGCAGCGTTATAGCCCCCCACAGGGACACTGAAGCTTTCTTT. Translating gives CSVIAPHRDTEAFF.

V gene TRBV5-4 combines with J gene TRBJ2-3; 7 nucleotides agree with TRBD2. Germline V lookup: CDR1 SGHNT, CDR2 YYREEE (reference sequence). The CDR3 extends over 15 amino acids. V was pared by 0 bases and J by 4 bases, with 5 bases of the junction left unmatched. CDR3 sequence: CASSLETSRSDTQYF. DNA of the CDR3: TGTGCCAGCAGCTTGGAGACTAGCCGGTCAGATACGCAGTATTTT. The full variable domain, in which reference TRBV5-4 and TRBJ2-3 provide the parts outside the CDR3, is ETGVTQSPTHLIKTRGQQVTLRCSSQSGHNTVSWYQQALGQGPQFIFQYYREEENGRGNFPPRFSGLQFPNYSSELNVNALELDDSALYLCASSLETSRSDTQYFGPGTRLTVL.

In its sample, this clone was seen a few times. The V gene is TRBV7-2, the J gene TRBJ1-5, with D unclear. Between the trimmed V and J ends, which lost 4 bases and 0 bases, there was a span of 4 bases. The germline gives CDR1 SGHTA, CDR2 FQGNSA. The CDR3 has 13 amino acids. CDR3 amino acids: CASSSYSNQPQHF. CDR3 sequence (DNA): TGTGCCAGCAGCTCCTATAGCAATCAGCCCCAGCATTTT.

V and J are TRBV13 and TRBJ2-3; 10 positions agree with TRBD1. V was pared by 3 bases and J by 4 bases, with 7 bases of the junction left unmatched. The CDR3 spans 16 residues. Germline assignment: CDR1 PRHDT and CDR2 FYEKMQ (reference sequence). CDR3 amino acids: CASSFGGQGVPDTQYF. As DNA, the CDR3 is TGTGCCAGCAGCTTCGGCGGACAGGGGGTACCAGATACGCAGTATTTT.

The CDR3, as DNA: TGTGCCAGTAGTCCAGGACAGGCGGTCTACGAGCAGTACTTC. Encoded protein: CASSPGQAVYEQYF. V is TRBV19 and J is TRBJ2-7, with TRBD1 identical over 7 bases. Germline V CDR1 and CDR2: LNHDA, SQIVND (reference sequence). The CDR3 runs to 14 residues. After removal of 5 bases from V and 3 bases from J, the junction contained 7 bases not matched to a gene.

This CDR3 reads CASSPGSVAETYEQYF. CDR3 nucleotide sequence: TGTGCCAGCAGCCCCGGTTCGGTAGCGGAGACCTACGAGCAGTACTTC. This chain links TRBV7-9 with TRBJ2-7; possible D gene TRBD2, 6 bases. The V end lost 5 bases, the J end lost 2 bases, and 19 bases lay between the germline ends. Germline lookup yields CDR1 SEHNR and CDR2 FQNEAQ (reference sequence). The CDR3 has 16 amino acids.

The chain links TRBV18 to TRBJ2-7, with 12 bases matching TRBD1. Germline CDR1 is KGHSH and CDR2 is LQKENI. J was trimmed by 4 bases and V by 2 bases; bases with no gene match: 3. The CDR3 is made up of 15 amino acids. CDR3 region: CASSPTGQGAYEQYF. In DNA form, the CDR3 reads TGTGCCAGCTCACCAACGGGACAGGGGGCGTACGAGCAGTACTTC.

This chain uses TRBV19 with TRBJ2-1, with TRBD2 matching 8 bases. Germline values: CDR1 LNHDA, CDR2 SQIVND (reference sequence). The CDR3 has 17 amino acids. Trimming took 3 bases from V and 7 from J; bases not matched to a gene: 14. CDR3 in DNA: TGTGCCAGTAGTATGGCCAGCGGGAGCACATCCGGGAATGAGCAGTTCTTC. Its translation is CASSMASGSTSGNEQFF.

The rearrangement joins TRBV7-6 to TRBJ1-4; tentative D call: TRBD1 (6 bases). Germline V gene sequence: CDR1 SGHVS, CDR2 FNYEAQ. The CDR3 length is 15 residues. V dropped 1 base and J dropped 8 bases, with 14 bases sitting between them. The CDR3 nucleotides read TGTGCCAGCAGCTTAGGAGGACAGCCTGGGGAAAAACTGTTTTTT. Translating gives CASSLGGQPGEKLFF.

This clone was counted between two and nine times. The J gene is TRBJ2-1, the V gene TRBV3-1 (or the pseudogene TRBV3-2); 9 positions agree with TRBD2. There are 15 residues in the CDR3. Trimming removed 3 bases from V and 7 bases from J; junction bases left unmatched: 7. Looked up from germline, CDR1 is LGHDT and CDR2 is YNNKEL (reference sequence). CDR3 loop: CASSQWLAGRNEQFF. CDR3 nucleotides: TGTGCCAGCAGCCAGTGGCTAGCGGGGCGGAATGAGCAGTTCTTC.

The chain joins TRBV7-8 to TRBJ2-1; D not certain. The V and J ends lost 1 base and 10 bases respectively, with 8 bases between them. Germline V gene data show CDR1 as SGHVS and CDR2 as FQNEAQ. This CDR3 is 12 amino acids long. The CDR3 sequence is CASSLVGREQFF. The CDR3, as DNA: TGTGCCAGCAGCTTAGTCGGCAGGGAGCAGTTCTTC.

The chain employs TRBV14 and TRBJ2-1, with 14 bases matching TRBD2. Germline V gene data show CDR1 as SGHDN and CDR2 as FVKESK. The CDR3 extends over 16 amino acids. The V and J ends lost 1 base and 12 bases, in that order; junction bases with no gene match: 8. The CDR3 coding sequence is TGTGCCAGCAGCCAAGGACTAGCGGGAGGGTGGAGGGGGCAGTTCTTC. This codes for CASSQGLAGGWRGQFF. Full variable domain (rest looked up from reference TRBV14 and TRBJ2-1): EAGVTQFPSHSVIEKGQTVTLRCDPISGHDNLYWYRRVMGKEIKFLLHFVKESKQDESGMPNNRFLAERTGGTYSTLKVQPAELEDSGVYFCASSQGLAGGWRGQFFGPGTRLTVL.

This clone was seen a handful of times. The CDR3 sequence is CASSQGLPPVYEQYF. The CDR3 DNA follows: TGTGCCAGCAGCCAGGGGCTTCCTCCAGTCTACGAGCAGTACTTC. The V call is TRBV14, the J call TRBJ2-7, with D possibly matching TRBD1 (5 bases). The CDR3 consists of 15 residues. The ends were cut back, 3 bases at V and 3 bases at J, with 15 bases in the middle. Germline V gene lookup returns CDR1 SGHDN and CDR2 FVKESK. The full variable domain, completed using reference TRBV14 and TRBJ2-7, is EAGVTQFPSHSVIEKGQTVTLRCDPISGHDNLYWYRRVMGKEIKFLLHFVKESKQDESGMPNNRFLAERTGGTYSTLKVQPAELEDSGVYFCASSQGLPPVYEQYFGPGTRLTVT.